This T cell receptor (beta chain) was sequenced for a study of technical replicates of blood from a handful of donors. TCRdb's table, derived via immunoSEQ multiplex PCR, lists solely in-frame clones and lacks some. The profile shows about 100,000 clones, about 94% of them singletons. Germline CDR1 is SEHNR and CDR2 is FQNEAQ (reference sequence). This CDR3 is built from 12 residues. Trimming pared 5 bases from V and 3 bases from J, leaving 5 bases between. The chain couples TRBV7-9 to TRBJ2-1; D gene unclear. This sequence originates from a human donor in good health. The specimen was T cells isolated from PBMCs. The CDR3 nucleotides are TGTGCCAGCAGCCCAGACTACAATGAGCAGTTCTTC. This translates into CASSPDYNEQFF.